These 32 T cell receptor beta chains originate from one sample sequenced in a study of vaccination and CD4 T cells after COVID-19. Specified treatment: roughly ten-day PBMC culture with coronavirus spike peptide pools or control peptides (ViraFEST assay). The Oncomine TCR Beta short-read assay was applied to DNA of cultured CD4+ T cells. TCRdb processed the PCR reads anew with MiXCR; each CDR3 protein has one entry. The sample shows some 13,000 distinct CDR3 sequences, 50% of them seen only once. What these receptors recognize is not known. What was sequenced was CD4+ T cells from blood, cultured in vitro. All receptors come from a human donor who had recovered from COVID-19.

This chain uses TRBV5-4 with TRBJ2-7; 9 bases match TRBD1. Germline-derived CDR1 and CDR2 are SGHNT and YYREEE (reference sequence). Trimming cost V 1 base and J 4 bases; bases outside gene matches: 9. The CDR3 consists of 16 residues. Here the CDR3 DNA reads TGTGCCAGCAGCTTGCCAGGACAGGGGAGAAGGTACGAGCAGTACTTC. Encoded protein: CASSLPGQGRRYEQYF.

This CDR3 is CASGLSGTANTEAFF. The CDR3 region has the DNA TGCGCCAGCGGACTCTCAGGGACAGCGAACACTGAAGCTTTCTTT. This chain uses TRBV5-1 with TRBJ1-1; 7 bases are shared with TRBD1. The V and J ends lost 7 bases and 1 base, in that order; junction bases with no gene match: 10. Germline V gene lookup returns CDR1 SGHRS and CDR2 YFSETQ. The CDR3 contains 15 residues.

The chain uses TRBV7-2 and TRBJ2-3; 8 bases agree with TRBD1. This CDR3 spans 15 amino acids. Germline assignment: CDR1 SGHTA and CDR2 FQGNSA. V was clipped by 5 bases and J by 3 bases; unmatched bases: 7. The chain's CDR3 is CASSDGQGRTDTQYF. CDR3 sequence (DNA): TGTGCCAGCAGCGACGGACAGGGACGAACAGATACGCAGTATTTT.

The chain has TRBV27 and TRBJ2-7; D gene uncertain. The CDR3 consists of 13 residues. V lost 5 bases to trimming and J lost 2 bases, with 10 bases between them. Germline CDR1 and CDR2: MNHEY and SMNVEV (reference sequence). The CDR3 nucleotides are TGTGCCAGCAGTCCGAACCCTACCTACGAGCAGTACTTC. As protein: CASSPNPTYEQYF.

The V gene is TRBV11-2, the J gene TRBJ2-7, with D perhaps matching TRBD1 or TRBD2 (6 bases each). CDR1 is SGHAT and CDR2 is FQNNGV in the germline V gene. Trimming stripped 8 bases from V and 3 bases from J, with 11 bases between. The CDR3 totals 12 residues. DNA for the CDR3: TGTGCCAGCCGGGGGCGGAACTACGAGCAGTACTTC. It specifies CASRGRNYEQYF.

The rearrangement links TRBV10-3 to TRBJ2-2; no firm D call. V lost 5 bases and J lost 3, with 1 base in between. Germline V gene lookup returns CDR1 ENHRY and CDR2 SYGVKD. The CDR3 extends over 11 amino acids. The CDR3 reads CAISHTGELFF. CDR3 DNA: TGTGCCATCAGTCACACCGGGGAGCTGTTTTTT.

The rearrangement joins TRBV12-3 or TRBV12-4 to TRBJ1-1; TRBD1 aligns across 8 bases. This CDR3 comprises 14 residues. With 3 bases clipped from V and 4 bases from J, the junction kept 4 bases outside the gene matches. This chain's CDR3 is CASSFRGLGTEAFF. CDR3 nucleotides: TGTGCCAGCAGTTTCAGGGGGCTTGGCACTGAAGCTTTCTTT.

This clonotype was counted a few times. This chain connects TRBV9 to TRBJ2-2; TRBD1 is a possible D gene (5 bases). Germline V gene data show CDR1 as SGDLS and CDR2 as YYNGEE. Trimming cost V 0 bases and J 8 bases, with 11 bases left between them. There are 14 residues in the CDR3. The CDR3 bases are TGTGCCAGCAGCGTAGAAGGGGCGGTTGGGGAGCTGTTTTTT. Translated: CASSVEGAVGELFF.

Worth noting for this clonotype: The junction does not match germline at one end; this may be a read error. This rearrangement joins TRBV7-9 to TRBJ2-7; no clear D gene. This CDR3 has 14 residues. Germline CDR1 SEHNR, CDR2 FQNEAQ (reference sequence). The CDR3 is CASSPVGLNYEQYF. CDR3 sequence (DNA): TGCGCCAGCAGCCCCGTTGGCCTCAACTACGAGCAGTACTTC.

The chain joins TRBV19 to TRBJ2-6; D is unresolved. V was cut by 3 bases and J by 0 bases, with 18 bases left in between. This CDR3 contains 19 residues. Per the germline V gene, CDR1 is LNHDA and CDR2 is SQIVND (reference sequence). In nucleotides, the CDR3 is TGTGCCAGTAGTATCCGGTATCGCTATACACACTCTGGGGCCAACGTCCTGACTTTC. Translation gives CASSIRYRYTHSGANVLTF.

In this sample, this clonotype turned up a few times. The genes are TRBV6-4 and TRBJ2-7, with D unresolved. In germline, CDR1 is MRHNA, CDR2 SNTAGT. The V end was cut by 3 bases, the J end by 2 bases, with 14 bases between. The CDR3 sequence is 15 residues long. The CDR3 bases are TGTGCCAGCAGTGAGTACGCAGGACCAACCTACGAGCAGTACTTC. Translation gives CASSEYAGPTYEQYF.

The sample holds a few counts of this clonotype. The chain employs TRBV28 and TRBJ1-2; the match to TRBD1 covers 7 bases. Germline assignment: CDR1 MDHEN and CDR2 SYDVKM. CDR3 length equals 14 residues. Trimming at V came to 6 bases and at J to 7 bases, leaving 11 bases not matched to a gene. The CDR3 region has the DNA TGTGCCAGCAGATCCCTACGAGGGGGCCTTGGCTACACCTTC. Translation gives CASRSLRGGLGYTF.

This sequence joins TRBV6-1 and TRBJ1-2; D gene uncertain. Germline lookup yields CDR1 MNHNS and CDR2 SASEGT. This CDR3 has 16 amino acids. The V end lost 2 bases, the J end lost 3 bases, and 16 bases lay between the germline ends. The CDR3 region is CASSESRGLGYYGYTF. In DNA, the CDR3 is TGTGCCAGCAGTGAATCTCGGGGTCTGGGGTACTATGGCTACACCTTC.

The chain is built from TRBV12-3 or TRBV12-4 and TRBJ2-7; D is ambiguous. The CDR3 runs to 12 residues. V lost 3 bases to trimming and J lost 7 bases, with 10 bases between them. The CDR3 is CASSFWSREQYF. The CDR3 bases are TGTGCCAGCAGTTTTTGGTCCCGGGAGCAGTACTTC.

This clonotype was found a few times. The genes are TRBV7-2 and TRBJ2-3, with D perhaps TRBD1 or TRBD2 (5 bases each). There are 16 residues in the CDR3. V lost 5 bases, J lost 0 bases, and 15 bases lay in between. Germline values: CDR1 SGHTA, CDR2 FQGNSA. The chain's CDR3 is CASSRLGTRSTDTQYF. The CDR3 DNA reads TGTGCCAGCAGCAGGCTTGGGACCCGGAGCACAGATACGCAGTATTTT.

The chain has TRBV20-1 and TRBJ2-4, with a weak D call TRBD2 (5 bases). The length of the CDR3 is 14 residues. Germline lookup yields CDR1 DFQATT and CDR2 SNEGSKA (reference sequence). Trimming took off 6 bases at V and 0 bases at J, with 12 bases between the two ends. CDR3: CSAVVGRAKNIQYF. Written as DNA, the CDR3 is TGCAGTGCCGTTGTGGGGAGAGCCAAAAACATTCAGTACTTC.

This clonotype has only one observation. The V call is TRBV7-2, the J call TRBJ2-2; D is uncertain. CDR3 length: 14 residues. Germline V lookup: CDR1 SGHTA, CDR2 FQGNSA. Trimming removed 5 bases from V and 5 bases from J, with 12 bases in between. The CDR3, as DNA: TGTGCCAGCAGCCCGGCGGCCAGAACCGGGGAGCTGTTTTTT. This encodes CASSPAARTGELFF.

This clonotype was counted a single time. This rearrangement joins TRBV18 to TRBJ1-1; tentative D call: TRBD1 (6 bases). The CDR3 loop spans 16 amino acids. V was cut by 2 bases and J by 0 bases, with 13 bases left in between. Germline assignment: CDR1 KGHSH and CDR2 LQKENI. The CDR3 coding sequence is TGTGCCAGCTCACCAGGACAGATACCCATGAACACTGAAGCTTTCTTT. Its protein is CASSPGQIPMNTEAFF.

The chain has TRBV29-1 and TRBJ2-2; perhaps TRBD2 as D (6 bases). Germline V gives CDR1 SQVTM, CDR2 ANQGSEA. The V end was cut by 5 bases, the J end by 5 bases, with 12 bases between. The length of the CDR3 is 13 residues. Here the CDR3 DNA reads TGCAGCGTTCCACGGGGGAAGACCGGGGAGCTGTTTTTT. Amino acid sequence: CSVPRGKTGELFF.

The chain combines TRBV6-1 with TRBJ1-2; TRBD1 matches 8 bases. The germline V gene has CDR1 MNHNS and CDR2 SASEGT. Germline trimming cut 0 bases from V and 5 bases from J; bases unmatched to any gene: 5. CDR3 length: 15 residues. CDR3 DNA sequence: TGTGCCAGCAGTGAAGCGGAAAGACAGGGGTATGGCTACACCTTC. This codes for CASSEAERQGYGYTF.

The chain links TRBV11-2 to TRBJ1-6; D perhaps matches TRBD1 (5 bases). Deletions cut 3 bases from V and 7 bases from J, with 10 bases between. The CDR3 extends over 14 amino acids. Germline V gene sequence: CDR1 SGHAT, CDR2 FQNNGV. In DNA form, the CDR3 reads TGTGCCAGCAGCTTGGGGACGGTGAATTCACCCCTCCACTTT. Its translation: CASSLGTVNSPLHF.

The chain employs TRBV6-1 and TRBJ1-3, with D perhaps matching TRBD1 (6 bases). V was clipped by 6 bases and J by 0 bases, with 9 bases between them. The CDR3 is 14 residues long. CDR1 is MNHNS and CDR2 is SASEGT in the germline V gene. The CDR3 nucleotides are TGTGCCAGCAGGGGGACAAGCTCTGGAAACACCATATATTTT. Protein sequence: CASRGTSSGNTIYF.

This clonotype appeared a few times. The genes are TRBV12-3 or TRBV12-4 and TRBJ1-5, with 7 bases lining up with TRBD1. This CDR3 is built from 16 residues. The ends lost 5 bases at V and 4 bases at J; junction bases unmatched: 11. CDR3 residues: CASSPDDRAPNQPQHF. CDR3 nucleotide sequence: TGTGCCAGCAGTCCCGACGACAGGGCCCCAAATCAGCCCCAGCATTTT.

This clonotype was seen a handful of times. V is TRBV30 and J is TRBJ1-5; unclear D gene. Germline values: CDR1 GTSNPN, CDR2 SVGIG (reference sequence). Between the trimmed V and J ends, which lost 6 bases and 9 bases, there was a span of 6 bases. The CDR3 runs 9 residues. The CDR3 loop reads CACCSPQHF. The CDR3, as DNA: TGTGCCTGCTGTTCGCCCCAGCATTTT.

In its sample, this clonotype ranks as medium-sized. The chain combines TRBV6-1 with TRBJ2-2; D is uncertain. The germline V gene encodes CDR1 MNHNS and CDR2 SASEGT. The CDR3 covers 13 residues. With 11 bases removed from V and 1 base from J, the gap between germline ends came to 11 bases. CDR3 coding DNA: TGTGCCGTAACAACGGGGAACACCGGGGAGCTGTTTTTT. It codes for CAVTTGNTGELFF.

V usage is TRBV28 and J usage is TRBJ1-6, with D tentatively TRBD1 (5 bases). Germline V lookup: CDR1 MDHEN, CDR2 SYDVKM. The CDR3 covers 13 residues. The CDR3 DNA reads TGTGCTGGCGGGGCTTCCGGGGATTCACCCCTCCACTTT. Translating it yields CAGGASGDSPLHF.

The genes are TRBV10-2 and TRBJ1-1; no clear D. V lost 3 bases and J 3 bases, leaving 8 bases between the germline ends. The germline V gene encodes CDR1 WSHSY and CDR2 SAAADI. This CDR3 is built from 13 residues. This CDR3 is CASSEKTHTEAFF. The CDR3 coding sequence is TGCGCCAGCAGTGAAAAGACGCACACTGAAGCTTTCTTT.

This clonotype was counted between two and nine times. The chain couples TRBV19 to TRBJ1-1; no clear D. V was shortened by 3 bases and J by 6 bases, with 11 bases between the two germline ends. The CDR3 length is 13 residues. The germline gives CDR1 LNHDA, CDR2 SQIVND (reference sequence). The CDR3 DNA sequence: TGTGCCAGTAGTATTACGTTTTTTGCTGAAGCTTTCTTT. Translated, it gives CASSITFFAEAFF.

This chain joins TRBV5-4 and TRBJ1-2; D uncertain. The length of the CDR3 is 14 residues. Germline CDR1 is SGHNT and CDR2 is YYREEE (reference sequence). V was trimmed by 5 bases and J by 8 bases, leaving 19 bases between them. The CDR3 bases are TGTGCCAGCAGTCTACGGGAGAGAACGGGAGGCTACACCTTC. Residues: CASSLRERTGGYTF.

The rearrangement links TRBV5-1 to TRBJ1-2, with D perhaps TRBD1 (5 bases). The germline CDR1 and CDR2 sequences are SGHRS and YFSETQ. V was shortened by 0 bases and J by 8 bases, with 11 bases between the two germline ends. The CDR3 totals 13 residues. CDR3 sequence: CASSLEGTGGYTF. The CDR3 DNA follows: TGCGCCAGCAGCTTGGAAGGGACGGGGGGCTACACCTTC.

This clonotype was seen a handful of times. V and J are TRBV7-9 and TRBJ2-1; 7 nucleotides match TRBD1. Germline V gene sequence: CDR1 SEHNR, CDR2 FQNEAQ (reference sequence). The CDR3 extends over 11 amino acids. The J segment lost 15 bases and the V segment lost 1 base, leaving 3 bases of the junction unmatched. Here the CDR3 reads CASSLEGGGFF. The DNA of the CDR3 is TGTGCCAGCAGCTTAGAAGGGGGCGGGTTCTTC.

The rearrangement joins TRBV11-3 to TRBJ2-7, with D possibly matching TRBD2 (7 bases). In germline, CDR1 is SGHNT, CDR2 YENEEA. The CDR3 is 15 amino acids. V lost 5 bases and J lost 1, with 15 bases in between. The CDR3 DNA is TGTGCCAGCAGCCTGTGGAGGGGGGGTTCCTACGAGCAGTACTTC. Encoded protein: CASSLWRGGSYEQYF.